A single sample gave rise to the 9 T cell receptor beta chains below, sequenced in a study of T cells in Graves' hyperthyroidism and ophthalmopathy. Amplified TCR beta CDR3 regions came from RNA transcripts. RT-PCR in the first round (using the HTBI primer set) targeted the TCR CDR3. TCRdb re-called the multiplex PCR reads with MiXCR, one entry per CDR3 protein. The table has approximately 100,000 distinct CDR3 sequences, 47% seen once. The sequenced sample consisted of blood. These receptors were taken from a man in his forties with Graves' hyperthyroidism.

This clonotype appeared many times. The chain carries TRBV7-9 and TRBJ1-1, with D perhaps TRBD1 (6 bases). This CDR3 is built from 13 residues. Trimming took off 1 base at V and 7 bases at J, with 10 bases between the two ends. Germline CDR1 SEHNR, CDR2 FQNEAQ (reference sequence). The chain's CDR3 is CASSLVGADEAFF. The CDR3 DNA sequence: TGTGCCAGCAGCTTAGTGGGGGCGGATGAAGCTTTCTTT.

The table lists this clonotype with many counts. The genes are TRBV3-1 and TRBJ2-7; possibly TRBD2 for D (5 bases). Germline CDR1 reads LGHDT; CDR2 reads YNNKEL (reference sequence). Trimming removed 4 bases at V and 2 bases at J, with 9 bases between. The CDR3 totals 13 residues. The CDR3 reads CASSPAGTYEQYF. Written as DNA, the CDR3 is TGTGCCAGCAGCCCGGCGGGTACCTACGAGCAGTACTTC.

In this sample, this clonotype turned up a few times. This chain joins TRBV24-1 and TRBJ1-6, with D unclear. Trimming took off 3 bases at V and 10 bases at J, with 9 bases between the two ends. CDR1 and CDR2 from the germline V gene are KGHDR and SFDVKD. CDR3 length: 13 residues. The CDR3 here is CATSDALGSPLHF. The CDR3 DNA is TGTGCCACCAGTGATGCCTTAGGATCACCCCTCCACTTT.

The rearrangement links TRBV10-3 to TRBJ2-7, with 8 positions matching TRBD1. Germline V gene data show CDR1 as ENHRY and CDR2 as SYGVKD. The CDR3 runs to 12 residues. The J segment lost 6 bases and the V segment lost 4 bases, leaving 2 bases of the junction unmatched. CDR3: CAISVDRVEQYF. As DNA, the CDR3 is TGTGCCATCAGTGTGGACAGGGTCGAGCAGTACTTC.

This clonotype appeared once. The chain carries TRBV15 and TRBJ2-7; TRBD1 is a possible D gene (6 bases). V shed 3 bases and J shed 3 bases, with 15 bases lying between them. CDR3 length: 15 amino acids. Germline V gene lookup returns CDR1 LNHNV and CDR2 YYDKDF (reference sequence). As DNA, the CDR3 is TGTGCCACCAGCAGGAACAGGGAAGGTGGCTACGAGCAGTACTTC. This sequence encodes CATSRNREGGYEQYF.

This clonotype has a count of ten or more. The chain is built from TRBV19 and TRBJ2-2, with a possible D match to TRBD2 (7 bases). The CDR3 has 18 residues. V shed 6 bases and J shed 5 bases, with 25 bases lying between them. CDR1 LNHDA and CDR2 SQIVND come from the germline V gene (reference sequence). The CDR3 here is CASRRGGRVVRDTGELFF. The DNA of the CDR3 is TGTGCCAGTAGGAGGGGGGGCAGGGTAGTCCGCGATACCGGGGAGCTGTTTTTT.

This clonotype was seen repeatedly, ten times or more. The rearrangement uses TRBV28 and TRBJ2-5, with 13 bases fitting TRBD2. CDR3 length: 15 amino acids. Germline V gene data show CDR1 as MDHEN and CDR2 as SYDVKM. V was clipped by 5 bases and J by 5 bases; unmatched bases: 5. The CDR3 is CASSRSTSGRETQYF. CDR3 coding DNA: TGTGCCAGCAGTCGGTCGACTAGCGGGAGGGAGACCCAGTACTTC.

Turning to this clonotype: Lacking the conserved final phenylalanine or tryptophan, this CDR3 likely reflects a read error. This chain links TRBV24-1 with TRBJ1-5; the D is unclear. V lost 4 bases and J lost 7, with 16 bases in between. This CDR3 has 15 amino acids. The germline gives CDR1 KGHDR, CDR2 SFDVKD. For the CDR3, the DNA is TGTGCCACCAGTGAGCCTGGACGGTCCCGACAGCCCCAGCATCTT. It codes for CATSEPGRSRQPQHL.

On this clonotype: This may stem from a read error, because a much larger clone lies one nucleotide away. The chain links TRBV5-6 to TRBJ1-1, with a possible D match to TRBD1 (6 bases). Per the germline V gene, CDR1 is SGHDT and CDR2 is YYEEEE. The CDR3 sequence is 15 residues long. As DNA, the CDR3 is TGTGCCAGCAGCGGATTACAGGGACTCTACACTGAAGCTCTCTTT. It encodes CASSGLQGLYTEALF.